The sequence of this T cell receptor (beta chain) was determined in a study of long-term antiretroviral therapy in people with HIV. Samples were assayed with immunoSEQ v3.0 at survey level. Produced via immunoSEQ multiplex PCR; TCRdb's table is partial and in-frame only. The table includes around 8,800 clones, around 77% detected once. The V end lost 2 bases, the J end lost 8 bases, and 24 bases lay between the germline ends. The CDR3 spans 16 residues. CDR1 and CDR2 from the germline V gene are GTSNPN and SVGIG (reference sequence). The chain combines TRBV30 with TRBJ1-2; D gene uncertain. Here the sequenced sample was unsorted PBMCs, taken 0.4 years before starting antiretroviral therapy. This receptor was taken from a man under 40 with HIV. DNA for the CDR3: TGTGCCTGGAGTCAGCAGAAATGGTCCTCTAGTATCGGCTACACCTTC. Translated: CAWSQQKWSSSIGYTF.